A selection of T cell receptor beta chains follows, all from one sample in a study of shared clonotypes between healthy human individuals. The method was immunoSEQ multiplex PCR; TCRdb's version includes in-frame clones alone and lacks a portion of them. This sample has about 680,000 clones; around 90% occur once, and the top ten carry roughly 24%. Sequenced sample: naive CD8+ T cells sorted from blood. These receptors were taken from a man aged 25-40 years in good health. The CDR3 runs from the conserved cysteine through the conserved F or W. D genes are given only for firm matches.

V	J	D	CDR3
TRBV9	TRBJ2-3	-	CASSVSGTDTQYF
TRBV2	TRBJ1-1	-	CAIQVGRTEAFF
TRBV5-8	TRBJ2-1	TRBD2	CASSYFSTSGYNEQFF
TRBV28	TRBJ2-3	TRBD2	CASSPTRLAATDTQYF
TRBV14	TRBJ1-3	-	CASSQDGGAGNTIYF
TRBV7-2	TRBJ2-7	TRBD1	CASSLPGTDYEQYF
TRBV7-8	TRBJ2-7	-	CASSLEVAGAYEQYF
TRBV28	TRBJ2-2	-	CASNRLGSGELFF
TRBV7-9	TRBJ2-5	-	CASSLGQGGSQETQYF
TRBV11-2	TRBJ2-1	TRBD2	CASSLGLADYNEQFF
TRBV4-3	TRBJ2-3	TRBD2	CASSQDPAGVTDTQYF
TRBV6-6	TRBJ2-2	-	CASSYGGRPPSGELFF
TRBV15	TRBJ2-7	-	CATSRPGVYEQYF
TRBV6-5	TRBJ1-4	-	CASSYSQDYTGKLFF
TRBV5-4	TRBJ1-1	TRBD1	CASSLGDRFFTEAFF